This TCR beta chain stems from a study of blood T cells in healthy people across ages. Study-wide points: Unsorted PBMCs blocked a conclusive comparison of naive and antigen-experienced cells.

The CDR3 spans 15 residues. A second PCR of 7 to 11 cycles used a sample-barcoded 5' primer and a J-beta primer mix. Every cDNA molecule bore a tag from a template-switch adaptor containing 12 random nucleotides. MiXCR was run by TCRdb on the 5' RACE reads, yielding one entry per CDR3 protein. The repertoire holds about a million distinct CDR3 sequences, approximately 50% seen once, with about 20% in the top ten. This clonotype turned up a few times. Its specificity is not known. The sequencing input was blood. This sequence was found in a woman between 55 and 75 years old in good health. V and J are TRBV21-1 and TRBJ2-3; the table calls TRBD2, which could not be checked here. TRBV21-1 is marked as a pseudogene. The CDR3 region is CASSREREPADTQYF. CDR3 DNA sequence: TGTGCCAGCAGCAGGGAGCGGGAGCCCGCAGATACGCAGTATTTT.